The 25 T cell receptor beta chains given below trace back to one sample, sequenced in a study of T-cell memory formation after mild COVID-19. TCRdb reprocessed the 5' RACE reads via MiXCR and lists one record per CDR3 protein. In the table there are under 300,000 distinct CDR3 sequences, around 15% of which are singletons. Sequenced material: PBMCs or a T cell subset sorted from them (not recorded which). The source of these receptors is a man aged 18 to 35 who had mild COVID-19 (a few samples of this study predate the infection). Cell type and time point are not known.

This chain's CDR3 is CASSLASASSEQYV. For the CDR3, the DNA is TGTGCCAGCAGCTTAGCGTCGGCATCCTCCGAGCAGTACGTC. This chain connects TRBV7-9 to TRBJ2-7; no clear D gene. Germline V gene sequence: CDR1 SEHNR, CDR2 FQNEAQ (reference sequence). The CDR3 runs 14 residues.

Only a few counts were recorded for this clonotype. The CDR3 reads CASSWGQRYGYTF. CDR3 in DNA: TGTGCCAGCAGCTGGGGCCAGAGATATGGCTACACCTTC. This chain joins TRBV7-2 and TRBJ1-2; D is possibly TRBD1 (5 bases). V lost 4 bases and J lost 5, with 11 bases in between. CDR1 and CDR2 (germline): SGHTA, FQGNSA. The CDR3 runs 13 residues.

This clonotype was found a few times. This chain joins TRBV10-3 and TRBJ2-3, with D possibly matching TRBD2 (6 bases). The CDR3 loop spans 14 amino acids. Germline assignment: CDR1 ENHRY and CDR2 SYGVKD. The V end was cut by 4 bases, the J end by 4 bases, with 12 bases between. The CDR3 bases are TGTGCCATCAGTGCCACGACTAGTTCAGATACGCAGTATTTT. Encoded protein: CAISATTSSDTQYF.

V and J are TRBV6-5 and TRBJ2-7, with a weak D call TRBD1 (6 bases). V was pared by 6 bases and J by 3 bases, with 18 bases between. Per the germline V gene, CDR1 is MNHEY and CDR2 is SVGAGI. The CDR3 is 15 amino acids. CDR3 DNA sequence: TGTGCCAGCAGGGGCACCAGGGGCGGGCGCTACGAGCAGTACGTC. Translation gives CASRGTRGGRYEQYV.

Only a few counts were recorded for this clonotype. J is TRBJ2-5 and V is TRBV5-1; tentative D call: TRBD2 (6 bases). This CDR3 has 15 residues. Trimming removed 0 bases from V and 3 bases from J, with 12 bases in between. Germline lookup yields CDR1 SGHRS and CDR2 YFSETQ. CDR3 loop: CASSLEGRGEETQYF. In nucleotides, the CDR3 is TGCGCCAGCAGCTTGGAGGGGCGGGGTGAAGAGACCCAGTACTTC.

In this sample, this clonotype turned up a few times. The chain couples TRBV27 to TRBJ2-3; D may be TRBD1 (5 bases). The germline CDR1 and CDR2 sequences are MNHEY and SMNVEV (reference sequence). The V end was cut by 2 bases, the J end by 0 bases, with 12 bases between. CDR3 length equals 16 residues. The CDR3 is CASSLPRQTSTDTQYF. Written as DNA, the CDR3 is TGTGCCAGCAGTTTACCCCGACAGACTAGCACAGATACGCAGTATTTT.

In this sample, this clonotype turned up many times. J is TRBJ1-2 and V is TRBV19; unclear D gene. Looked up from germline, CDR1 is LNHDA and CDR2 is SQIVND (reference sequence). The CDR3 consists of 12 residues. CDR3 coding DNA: TGTGCGACGCAGCTACCTAACTATGGCTACACCTTC. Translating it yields CATQLPNYGYTF. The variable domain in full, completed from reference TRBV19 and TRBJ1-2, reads DGGITQSPKYLFRKEGQNVTLSCEQNLNHDAMYWYRQDPGQGLRLIYYSQIVNDFQKGDIAEGYSVSREKKESFPLTVTSAQKNPTAFYLCATQLPNYGYTFGSGTRLTVV.

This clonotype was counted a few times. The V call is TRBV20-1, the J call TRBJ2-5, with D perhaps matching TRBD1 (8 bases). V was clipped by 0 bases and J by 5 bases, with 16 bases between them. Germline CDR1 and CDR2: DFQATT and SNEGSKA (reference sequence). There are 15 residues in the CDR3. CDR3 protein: CSARDRTGGGETQYF. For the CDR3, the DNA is TGCAGTGCTAGAGATCGAACAGGGGGAGGGGAGACCCAGTACTTC.

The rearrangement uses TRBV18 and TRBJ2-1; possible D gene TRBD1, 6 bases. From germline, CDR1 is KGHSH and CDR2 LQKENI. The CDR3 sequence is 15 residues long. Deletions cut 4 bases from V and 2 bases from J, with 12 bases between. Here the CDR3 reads CASSQNRDTYNEQFF. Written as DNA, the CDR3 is TGTGCCAGCTCACAGAACAGGGACACCTACAATGAGCAGTTCTTC. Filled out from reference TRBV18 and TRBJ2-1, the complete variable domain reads NAGVMQNPRHLVRRRGQEARLRCSPMKGHSHVYWYRQLPEEGLKFMVYLQKENIIDESGMPKERFSAEFPKEGPSILRIQQVVRGDSAAYFCASSQNRDTYNEQFFGPGTRLTVL.

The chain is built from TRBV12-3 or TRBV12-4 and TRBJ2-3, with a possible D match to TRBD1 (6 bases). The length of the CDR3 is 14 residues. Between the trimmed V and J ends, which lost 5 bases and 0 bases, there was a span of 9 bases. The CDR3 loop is CASSVQGSTDTQYF. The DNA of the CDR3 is TGTGCCAGCAGTGTCCAGGGGAGCACAGATACGCAGTATTTT.

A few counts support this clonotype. The CDR3 spells CASSLQGETDTQYF. The CDR3 region has the DNA TGCGCCAGCAGCTTGCAGGGGGAGACAGATACGCAGTATTTT. This chain joins TRBV5-1 and TRBJ2-3; 7 bases agree with TRBD1. This CDR3 is built from 14 residues. V shed 1 base, J shed 3 bases, and the junction held 2 bases outside the gene matches. Germline lookup yields CDR1 SGHRS and CDR2 YFSETQ.

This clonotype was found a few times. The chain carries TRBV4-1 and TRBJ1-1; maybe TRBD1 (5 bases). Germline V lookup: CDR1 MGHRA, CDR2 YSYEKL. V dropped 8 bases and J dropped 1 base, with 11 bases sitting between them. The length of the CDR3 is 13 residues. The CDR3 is CASRAGENTEAFF. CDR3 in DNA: TGCGCCAGCCGCGCGGGGGAGAACACTGAAGCTTTCTTT.

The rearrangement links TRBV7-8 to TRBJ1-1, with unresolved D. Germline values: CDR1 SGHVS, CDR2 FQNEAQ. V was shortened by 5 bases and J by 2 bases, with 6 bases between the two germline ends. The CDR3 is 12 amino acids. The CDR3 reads CASSETNTEAFF. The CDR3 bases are TGTGCCAGCAGCGAAACAAACACTGAAGCTTTCTTT.

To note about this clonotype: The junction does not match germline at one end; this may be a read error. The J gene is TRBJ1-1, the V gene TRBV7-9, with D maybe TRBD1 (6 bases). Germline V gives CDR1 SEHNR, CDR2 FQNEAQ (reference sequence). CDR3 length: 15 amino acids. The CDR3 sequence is CDSSTHGGRNTEAFF. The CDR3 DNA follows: TGTGACAGCAGCACACACGGGGGCAGGAACACTGAAGCTTTCTTT.

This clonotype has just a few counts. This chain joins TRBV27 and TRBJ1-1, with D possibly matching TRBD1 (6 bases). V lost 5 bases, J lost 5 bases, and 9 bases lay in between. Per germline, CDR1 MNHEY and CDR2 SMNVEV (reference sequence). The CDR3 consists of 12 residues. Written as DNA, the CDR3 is TGTGCCAGCAGTGGGGGGGCAACTGAAGCTTTCTTT. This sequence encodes CASSGGATEAFF.

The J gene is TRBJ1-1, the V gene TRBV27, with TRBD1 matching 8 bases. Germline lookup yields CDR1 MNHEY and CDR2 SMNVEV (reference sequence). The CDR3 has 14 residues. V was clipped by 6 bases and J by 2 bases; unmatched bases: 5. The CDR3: CASRLDRGNTEAFF. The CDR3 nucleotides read TGTGCCAGCAGACTTGACAGGGGTAACACTGAAGCTTTCTTT.

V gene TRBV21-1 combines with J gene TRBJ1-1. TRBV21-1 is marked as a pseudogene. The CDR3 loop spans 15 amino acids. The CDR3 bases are TGTGCCAGCAGCAAAGATGGAGTGGCGGACACTGAAGCTTTCTTT. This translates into CASSKDGVADTEAFF.

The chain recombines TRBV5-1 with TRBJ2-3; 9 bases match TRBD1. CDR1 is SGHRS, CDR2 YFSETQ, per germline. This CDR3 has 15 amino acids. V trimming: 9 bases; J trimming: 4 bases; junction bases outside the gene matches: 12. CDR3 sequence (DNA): TGCGCCACCCGGGACAGGGCTGGTATGGCAGATACGCAGTATTTT. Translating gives CATRDRAGMADTQYF.

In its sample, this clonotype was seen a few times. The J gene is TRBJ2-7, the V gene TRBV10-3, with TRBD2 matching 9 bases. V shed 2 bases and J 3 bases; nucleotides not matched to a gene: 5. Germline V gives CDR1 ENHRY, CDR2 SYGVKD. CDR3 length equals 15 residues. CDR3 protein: CAISETSGPNYEQYF. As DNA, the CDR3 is TGTGCCATCAGTGAGACTAGCGGGCCAAACTACGAGCAGTACTTC.

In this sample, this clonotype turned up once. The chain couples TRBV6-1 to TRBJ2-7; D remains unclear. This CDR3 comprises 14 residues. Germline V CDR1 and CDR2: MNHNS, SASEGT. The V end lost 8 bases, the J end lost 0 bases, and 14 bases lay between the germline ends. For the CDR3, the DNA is TGTGCCAGCGAGGTTGGGTACCTCTCCTACGAGCAGTACGTC. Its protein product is CASEVGYLSYEQYV.

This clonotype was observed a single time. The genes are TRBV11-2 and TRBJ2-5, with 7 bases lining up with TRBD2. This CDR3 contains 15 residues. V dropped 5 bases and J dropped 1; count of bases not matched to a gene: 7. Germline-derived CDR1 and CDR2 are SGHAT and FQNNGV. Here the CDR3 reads CASSQGQRGQETQYF. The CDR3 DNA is TGTGCCAGCAGCCAGGGCCAGCGGGGCCAAGAGACCCAGTACTTC. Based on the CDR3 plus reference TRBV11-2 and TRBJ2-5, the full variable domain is EAGVAQSPRYKIIEKRQSVAFWCNPISGHATLYWYQQILGQGPKLLIQFQNNGVVDDSQLPKDRFSAERLKGVDSTLKIQPAKLEDSAVYLCASSQGQRGQETQYFGPGTRLLVL.

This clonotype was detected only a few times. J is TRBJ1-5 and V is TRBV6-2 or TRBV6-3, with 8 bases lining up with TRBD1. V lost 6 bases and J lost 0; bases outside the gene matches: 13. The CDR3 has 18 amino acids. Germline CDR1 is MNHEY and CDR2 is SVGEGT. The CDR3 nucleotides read TGTGCCAGCAGACCCTTGGGACAGGCGATTTTTAGCAATCAGCCCCAGCATTTT. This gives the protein CASRPLGQAIFSNQPQHF.

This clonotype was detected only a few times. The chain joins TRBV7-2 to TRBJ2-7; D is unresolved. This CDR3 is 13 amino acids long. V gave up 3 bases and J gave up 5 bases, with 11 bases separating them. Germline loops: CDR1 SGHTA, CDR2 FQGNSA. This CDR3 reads CASSFTSGNEQYV. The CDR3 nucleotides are TGTGCCAGCAGCTTTACATCGGGTAACGAGCAGTACGTC.

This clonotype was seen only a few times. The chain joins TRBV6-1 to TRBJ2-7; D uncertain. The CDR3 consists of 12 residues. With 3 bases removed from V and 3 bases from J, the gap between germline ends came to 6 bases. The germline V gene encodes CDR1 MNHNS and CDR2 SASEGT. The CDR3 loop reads CASSEKVYEQYF. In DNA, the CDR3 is TGTGCCAGCAGTGAGAAGGTCTACGAGCAGTACTTC.

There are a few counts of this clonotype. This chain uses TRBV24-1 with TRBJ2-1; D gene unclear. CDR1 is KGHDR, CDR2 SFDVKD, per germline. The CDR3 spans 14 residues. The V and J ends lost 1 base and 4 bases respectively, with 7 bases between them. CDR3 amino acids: CATSDFSGYNEQFF. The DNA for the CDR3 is TGTGCCACCAGTGATTTTTCTGGGTACAATGAGCAGTTCTTC.